This T cell receptor (beta chain) was sequenced in a study of blood T cells in healthy people across ages. Study background: Template switching caught about one barcoded beta molecule for each two T cells. General study results and limits: Diversity estimates from one million T cells were considered underestimates.

This clonotype was recorded a few times. Antigen: not known. Trimming took 0 bases from V and 4 from J, leaving 18 bases between them. Germline-derived CDR1 and CDR2 are DFQATT and SNEGSKA (reference sequence). This CDR3 region has 16 residues. Using a J-beta primer mix together with a sample-barcoded 5' primer, a second PCR was run for about 7 to 12 cycles. TCRdb reprocessed the 5' RACE reads with MiXCR, giving one entry per CDR3 protein. Of roughly 2 million distinct CDR3 sequences listed, around half are singletons. This TCR derives from a woman in her thirties or forties in good health. Sequencing input: blood. The chain combines TRBV20-1 with TRBJ2-5, with D unclear. The DNA for the CDR3 is TGCAGTGCTAGAGATCCGGCGGAGCCTCGAGGAGAGACCCAGTACTTC. Translation: CSARDPAEPRGETQYF.